This paragraph covers one TCR beta chain sequence. One end of the junction varies from germline; a read error may be responsible. Each CDR3 protein gets one entry after TCRdb re-called the RT-PCR reads with MiXCR. The data contain approximately 730,000 distinct CDR3 sequences, more than 11% of them seen just once; the ten biggest clones take up less than 7%. From germline, CDR1 is SSHAT and CDR2 FNYEAQ (reference sequence). The CDR3 runs to 16 residues. The sample comes from a study of response to subunit inactivated influenza vaccine. The material sequenced was PBMCs from blood, taken about 14 days before vaccination. The sequence was obtained from a man aged 45-65 years who received an inactivated influenza vaccine. The V and J genes are TRBV7-7 and TRBJ2-5, with 12 nucleotides matching TRBD2. CDR3 protein: CASSPGLAGTQETQYF. For the CDR3, the DNA is TGTGCTAGCAGCCCAGGACTAGCGGGGACCCAAGAGACCCAGTACTTC.